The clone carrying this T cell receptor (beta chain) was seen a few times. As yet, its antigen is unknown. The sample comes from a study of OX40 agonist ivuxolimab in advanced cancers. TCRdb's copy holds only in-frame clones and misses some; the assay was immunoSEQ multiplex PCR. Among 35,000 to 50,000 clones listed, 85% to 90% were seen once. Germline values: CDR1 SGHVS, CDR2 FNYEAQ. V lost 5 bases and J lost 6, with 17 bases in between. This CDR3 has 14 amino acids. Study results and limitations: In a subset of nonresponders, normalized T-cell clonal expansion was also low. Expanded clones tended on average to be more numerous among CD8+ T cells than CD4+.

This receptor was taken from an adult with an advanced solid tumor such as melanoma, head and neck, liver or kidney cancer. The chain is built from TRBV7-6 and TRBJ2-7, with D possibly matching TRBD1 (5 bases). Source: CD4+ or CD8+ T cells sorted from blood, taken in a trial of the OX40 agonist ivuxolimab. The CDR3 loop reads CASSAPSGAGEQYF. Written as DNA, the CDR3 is TGTGCCAGCAGCGCCCCGTCTGGGGCTGGCGAGCAGTACTTC. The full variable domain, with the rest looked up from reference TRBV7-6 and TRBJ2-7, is GAGVSQSPRYKVTKRGQDVALRCDPISGHVSLYWYRQALGQGPEFLTYFNYEAQQDKSGLPNDRFSAERPEGSISTLTIQRTEQRDSAMYRCASSAPSGAGEQYFGPGTRLTVT.